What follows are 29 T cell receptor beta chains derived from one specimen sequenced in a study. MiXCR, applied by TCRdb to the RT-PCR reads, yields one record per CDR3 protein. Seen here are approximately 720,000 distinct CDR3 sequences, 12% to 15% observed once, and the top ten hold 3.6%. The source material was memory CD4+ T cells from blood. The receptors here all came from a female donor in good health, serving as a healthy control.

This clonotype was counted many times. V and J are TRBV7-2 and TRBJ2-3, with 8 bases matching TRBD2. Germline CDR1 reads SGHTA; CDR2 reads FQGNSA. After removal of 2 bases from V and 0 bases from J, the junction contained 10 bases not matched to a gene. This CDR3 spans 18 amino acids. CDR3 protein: CASSLRSGGTYSTDTQYF. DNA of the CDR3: TGTGCCAGCAGCTTAAGGTCGGGAGGGACCTATAGCACAGATACGCAGTATTTT. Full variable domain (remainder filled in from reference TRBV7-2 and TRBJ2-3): GAGVSQSPSNKVTEKGKDVELRCDPISGHTALYWYRQSLGQGLEFLIYFQGNSAPDKSGLPSDRFSAERTGGSVSTLTIQRTQQEDSAVYLCASSLRSGGTYSTDTQYFGPGTRLTVL.

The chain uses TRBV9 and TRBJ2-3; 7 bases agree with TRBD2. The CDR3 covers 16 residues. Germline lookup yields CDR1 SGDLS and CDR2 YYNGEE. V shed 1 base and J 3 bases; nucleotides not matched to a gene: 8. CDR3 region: CASSVRGDGGTDTQYF. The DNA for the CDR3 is TGTGCCAGCAGCGTACGGGGGGATGGGGGTACAGATACGCAGTATTTT.

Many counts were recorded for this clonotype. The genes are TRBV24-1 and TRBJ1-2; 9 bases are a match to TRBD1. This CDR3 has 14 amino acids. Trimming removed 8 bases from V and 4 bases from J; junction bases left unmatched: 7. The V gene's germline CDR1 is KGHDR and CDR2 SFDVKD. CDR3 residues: CATNTGTGTYGYTF. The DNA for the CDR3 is TGTGCCACCAACACCGGGACAGGGACCTATGGCTACACCTTC.

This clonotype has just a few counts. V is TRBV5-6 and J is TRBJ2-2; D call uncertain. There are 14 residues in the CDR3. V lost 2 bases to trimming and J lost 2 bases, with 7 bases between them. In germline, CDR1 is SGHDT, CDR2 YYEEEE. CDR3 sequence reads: CASSFELNTGELFF. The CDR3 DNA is TGTGCCAGCAGCTTTGAACTCAACACCGGGGAGCTGTTTTTT.

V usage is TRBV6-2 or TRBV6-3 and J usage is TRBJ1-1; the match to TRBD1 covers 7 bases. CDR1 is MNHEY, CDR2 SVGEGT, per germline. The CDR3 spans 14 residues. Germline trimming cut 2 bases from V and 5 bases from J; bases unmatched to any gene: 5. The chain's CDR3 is CASSYDRASTEAFF. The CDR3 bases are TGTGCCAGCAGTTACGACAGGGCGTCTACTGAAGCTTTCTTT.

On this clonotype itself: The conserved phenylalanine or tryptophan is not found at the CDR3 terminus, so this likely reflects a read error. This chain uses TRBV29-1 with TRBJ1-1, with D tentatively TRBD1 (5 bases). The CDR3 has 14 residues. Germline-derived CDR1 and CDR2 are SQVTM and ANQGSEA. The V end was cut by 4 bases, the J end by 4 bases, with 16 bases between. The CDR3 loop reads CSVVAGLRSTEAFL. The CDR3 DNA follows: TGCAGCGTTGTCGCGGGGCTCAGGAGCACTGAAGCTTTCTTA.

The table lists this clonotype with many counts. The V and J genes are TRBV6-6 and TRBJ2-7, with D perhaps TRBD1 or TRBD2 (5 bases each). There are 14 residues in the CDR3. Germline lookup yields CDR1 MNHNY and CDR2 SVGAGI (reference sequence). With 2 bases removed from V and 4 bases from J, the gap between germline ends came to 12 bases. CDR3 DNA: TGTGCCAGCAGTTACAGAGGGGAAGGATACGAGCAGTACTTC. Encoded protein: CASSYRGEGYEQYF.

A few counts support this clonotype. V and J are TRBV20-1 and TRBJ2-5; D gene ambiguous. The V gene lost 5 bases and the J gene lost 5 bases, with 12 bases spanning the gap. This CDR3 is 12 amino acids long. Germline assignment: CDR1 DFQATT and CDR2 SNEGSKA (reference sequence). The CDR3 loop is CSAWDGSETQYF. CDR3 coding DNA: TGCAGTGCTTGGGATGGGTCGGAGACCCAGTACTTC.

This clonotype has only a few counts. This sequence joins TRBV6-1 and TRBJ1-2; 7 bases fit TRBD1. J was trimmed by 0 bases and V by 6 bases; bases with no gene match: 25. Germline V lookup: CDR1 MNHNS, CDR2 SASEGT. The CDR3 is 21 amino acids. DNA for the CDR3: TGTGCCAGCAGCCCCCCGGGACAAAGCATGTGGGGACAGCGGTCTAACTATGGCTACACCTTC. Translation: CASSPPGQSMWGQRSNYGYTF.

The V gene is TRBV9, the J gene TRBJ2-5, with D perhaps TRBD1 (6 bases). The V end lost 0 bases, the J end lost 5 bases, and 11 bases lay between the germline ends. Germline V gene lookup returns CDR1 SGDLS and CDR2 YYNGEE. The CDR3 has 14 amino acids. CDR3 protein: CASSVGRQGETQYF. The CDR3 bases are TGTGCCAGCAGCGTAGGGCGGCAGGGGGAGACCCAGTACTTC.

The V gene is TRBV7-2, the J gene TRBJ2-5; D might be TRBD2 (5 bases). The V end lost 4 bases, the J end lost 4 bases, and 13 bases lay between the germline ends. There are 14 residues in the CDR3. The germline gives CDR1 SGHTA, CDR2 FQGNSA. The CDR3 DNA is TGTGCCAGCAGCTCCGGGATTGGCCCAGAGACCCAGTACTTC. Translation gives CASSSGIGPETQYF.

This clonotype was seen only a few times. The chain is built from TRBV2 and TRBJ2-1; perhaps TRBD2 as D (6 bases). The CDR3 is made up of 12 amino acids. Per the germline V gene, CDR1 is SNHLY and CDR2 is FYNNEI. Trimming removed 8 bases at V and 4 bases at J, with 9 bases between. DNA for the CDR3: TGTGCCAGCCGGGACTGGTACAATGAGCAGTTCTTC. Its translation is CASRDWYNEQFF.

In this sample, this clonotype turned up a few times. CDR3 protein: CSTPGFANTEAFF. For the CDR3, the DNA is TGCAGCACCCCCGGGTTCGCGAACACTGAAGCTTTCTTT. This chain links TRBV29-1 with TRBJ1-1; no reliable D call. This CDR3 region has 13 residues. Looked up from germline, CDR1 is SQVTM and CDR2 is ANQGSEA. Trimming took 8 bases from V and 1 from J, leaving 14 bases between them.

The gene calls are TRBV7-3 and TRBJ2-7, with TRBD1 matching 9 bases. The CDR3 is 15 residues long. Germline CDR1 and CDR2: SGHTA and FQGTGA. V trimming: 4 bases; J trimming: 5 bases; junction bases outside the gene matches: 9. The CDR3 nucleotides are TGTGCCAGCAGCTCATCCGGGACAGGGACCCACGAGCAGTACTTC. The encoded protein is CASSSSGTGTHEQYF.

CDR3 region: CASSPALAKDTGELFF. CDR3 bases: TGTGCCAGCTCACCCGCGTTAGCGAAAGATACCGGGGAGCTGTTTTTT. The V gene is TRBV18, the J gene TRBJ2-2; perhaps TRBD2 as D (5 bases). Germline assignment: CDR1 KGHSH and CDR2 LQKENI. Trimming cost V 3 bases and J 5 bases, with 16 bases left between them. The CDR3 spans 16 residues.

CDR3 residues: CAITDGTGAGANVLTF. In DNA form, the CDR3 reads TGTGCCATCACCGACGGGACAGGCGCTGGGGCCAACGTCCTGACTTTC. The chain joins TRBV10-3 to TRBJ2-6; TRBD1 agrees at 8 bases. This CDR3 has 16 amino acids. V dropped 7 bases and J dropped 2; count of bases not matched to a gene: 7. CDR1 and CDR2 from the germline V gene are ENHRY and SYGVKD.

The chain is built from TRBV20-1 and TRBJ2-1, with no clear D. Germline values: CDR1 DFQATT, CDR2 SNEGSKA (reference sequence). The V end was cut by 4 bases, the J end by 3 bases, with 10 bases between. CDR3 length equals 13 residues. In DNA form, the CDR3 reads TGCAGTGCTAAGTTCTCGATCTACAATGAGCAGTTCTTC. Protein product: CSAKFSIYNEQFF.

Here the CDR3 reads CASSRSGTGSSGNTIYF. The CDR3 DNA follows: TGCGCCAGCAGCCGATCCGGGACAGGGAGCTCTGGAAACACCATATATTTT. The chain has TRBV5-1 and TRBJ1-3, with TRBD1 matching 9 bases. With V trimmed by 4 bases and J by 0 bases, 8 bases remained unmatched. The germline V gene encodes CDR1 SGHRS and CDR2 YFSETQ. The CDR3 is 17 residues long.

CDR3 sequence: CASSVSGTGFSYKQYF. Here the CDR3 DNA reads TGTGCCAGCAGCGTGTCCGGGACAGGGTTTTCGTACAAGCAGTACTTC. The chain employs TRBV11-2 and TRBJ2-7; 9 bases map to TRBD1. Looked up from germline, CDR1 is SGHAT and CDR2 is FQNNGV. The CDR3 totals 16 residues. After removal of 5 bases from V and 8 bases from J, the junction contained 16 bases not matched to a gene.

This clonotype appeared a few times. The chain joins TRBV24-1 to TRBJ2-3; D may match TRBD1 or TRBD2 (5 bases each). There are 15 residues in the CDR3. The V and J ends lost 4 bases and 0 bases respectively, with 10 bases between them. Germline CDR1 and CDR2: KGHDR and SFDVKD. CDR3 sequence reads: CATSDVRDSTDTQYF. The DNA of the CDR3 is TGTGCCACCAGTGACGTAAGGGACAGCACAGATACGCAGTATTTT.

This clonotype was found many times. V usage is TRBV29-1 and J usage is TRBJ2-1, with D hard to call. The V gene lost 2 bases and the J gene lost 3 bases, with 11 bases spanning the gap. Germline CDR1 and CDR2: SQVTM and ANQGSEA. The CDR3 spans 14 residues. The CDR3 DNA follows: TGCAGCGTTGAAAGGCTAGACCTCTACAATGAGCAGTTCTTC. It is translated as CSVERLDLYNEQFF.

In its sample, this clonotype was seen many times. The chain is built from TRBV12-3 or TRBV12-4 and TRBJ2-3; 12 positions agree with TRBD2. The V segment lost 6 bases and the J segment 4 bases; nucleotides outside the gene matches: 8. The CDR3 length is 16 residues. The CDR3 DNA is TGTGCCAGCAGCGTGACTAGCGGGAGTGGTGCAGATACGCAGTATTTT. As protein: CASSVTSGSGADTQYF.

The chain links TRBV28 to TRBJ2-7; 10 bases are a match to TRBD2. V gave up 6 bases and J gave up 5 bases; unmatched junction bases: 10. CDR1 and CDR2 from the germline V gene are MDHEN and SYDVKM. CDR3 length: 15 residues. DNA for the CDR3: TGTGCCAGCAGGGTCTCTAGCGGGAGTATCGACGAGCAGTACTTC. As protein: CASRVSSGSIDEQYF.

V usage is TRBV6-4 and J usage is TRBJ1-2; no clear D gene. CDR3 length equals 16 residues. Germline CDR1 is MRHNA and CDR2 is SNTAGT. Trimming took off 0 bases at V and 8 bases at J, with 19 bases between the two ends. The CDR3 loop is CASSDSTRAALRGYTF. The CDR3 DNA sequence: TGTGCCAGCAGTGACTCGACGCGGGCAGCCCTGAGGGGCTACACCTTC.

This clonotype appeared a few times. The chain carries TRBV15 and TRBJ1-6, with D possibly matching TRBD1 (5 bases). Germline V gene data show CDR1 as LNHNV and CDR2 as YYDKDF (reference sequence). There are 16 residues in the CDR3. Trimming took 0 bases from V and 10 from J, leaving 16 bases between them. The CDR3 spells CATSRDSGTVGSPLHF. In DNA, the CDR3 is TGTGCCACCAGCAGAGATAGCGGGACGGTGGGGTCACCCCTCCACTTT.

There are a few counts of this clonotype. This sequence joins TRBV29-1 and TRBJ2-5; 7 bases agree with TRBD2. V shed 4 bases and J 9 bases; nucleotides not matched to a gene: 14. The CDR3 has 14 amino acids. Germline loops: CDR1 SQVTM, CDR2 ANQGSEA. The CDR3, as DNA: TGCAGCGTTGCCGCGGCTCCCGTGGGAGGGGCCCAGTACTTC. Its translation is CSVAAAPVGGAQYF.

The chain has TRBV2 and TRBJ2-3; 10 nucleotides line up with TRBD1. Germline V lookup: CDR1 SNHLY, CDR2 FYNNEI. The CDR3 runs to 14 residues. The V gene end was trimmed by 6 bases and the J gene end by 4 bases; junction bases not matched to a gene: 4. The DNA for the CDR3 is TGTGCCAGCAGGACAGGGGGCGCGTCAGATACGCAGTATTTT. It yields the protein CASRTGGASDTQYF.

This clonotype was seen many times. The CDR3 DNA reads as TGCAGTGCTAGAGATCGGAGACTAGCAACAGATACGCAGTATTTT. Its protein is CSARDRRLATDTQYF. The gene calls are TRBV20-1 and TRBJ2-3, with 7 bases lining up with TRBD2. The CDR3 length is 15 residues. In germline, CDR1 is DFQATT, CDR2 SNEGSKA (reference sequence). With 0 bases clipped from V and 3 bases from J, the junction kept 6 bases outside the gene matches.

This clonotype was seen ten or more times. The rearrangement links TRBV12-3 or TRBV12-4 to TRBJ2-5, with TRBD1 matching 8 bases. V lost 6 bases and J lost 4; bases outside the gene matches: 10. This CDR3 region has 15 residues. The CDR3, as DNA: TGTGCCAGCAGCCAGAACGGACAGGGTGTAGAGACCCAGTACTTC. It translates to CASSQNGQGVETQYF.